A single sample gave rise to the 9 T cell receptor beta chains below, sequenced in a study of blood T cell repertoires in COVID-19. Clones were sequenced by immunoSEQ multiplex PCR, and TCRdb holds only the in-frame ones, with some missing. Counted here are about 190,000 clones, 75% to 85% occurring once; the ten biggest clones make up about 7%. Sequencing was done on a sample of peripheral blood. All receptors come from a man in his 60s with acute or convalescent COVID-19.

With regard to this clone: Other DNA sequences in this specimen translate into the identical CDR3. The chain joins TRBV11-2 to TRBJ1-5; D is uncertain. Germline V gene lookup returns CDR1 SGHAT and CDR2 FQNNGV. V dropped 0 bases and J dropped 4 bases, with 4 bases sitting between them. The CDR3 runs to 13 residues. CDR3: CASSLDRNQPQHF. The CDR3 DNA follows: TGTGCCAGCAGCTTAGACAGGAATCAGCCCCAGCATTTT.

J is TRBJ2-1 and V is TRBV9; D might be TRBD1 (6 bases). The CDR3 length is 16 residues. Germline assignment: CDR1 SGDLS and CDR2 YYNGEE. Trimming pared 3 bases from V and 0 bases from J, leaving 13 bases between. CDR3: CASSGPQGDSYNEQFF. The CDR3 DNA follows: TGTGCCAGCAGCGGCCCACAGGGAGACTCCTACAATGAGCAGTTCTTC.

V gene TRBV24-1 combines with J gene TRBJ2-1; 11 bases fit TRBD2. CDR3 length equals 13 residues. Germline loops: CDR1 KGHDR, CDR2 SFDVKD. Trimming cost V 6 bases and J 6 bases; bases outside gene matches: 0. CDR3 protein: CATSTSGSNEQFF. In nucleotides, the CDR3 is TGTGCCACCAGTACTAGCGGGAGCAATGAGCAGTTCTTC.

This clone was counted a few times. V is TRBV29-1 and J is TRBJ1-1; D ambiguous. Trimming removed 6 bases at V and 2 bases at J, with 22 bases between. Germline-derived CDR1 and CDR2 are SQVTM and ANQGSEA. This CDR3 is 16 amino acids long. This chain's CDR3 is CSVGTPTGNYNTEAFF. The CDR3, as DNA: TGCAGCGTCGGTACTCCCACCGGGAACTACAACACTGAAGCTTTCTTT.

This clone has just one count. V gene TRBV7-2 combines with J gene TRBJ2-1; 13 bases are a match to TRBD2. Unmatched junction bases numbered 5, after V lost 2 bases and J lost 4 bases. The CDR3 spans 17 residues. Germline values: CDR1 SGHTA, CDR2 FQGNSA. The CDR3 region has the DNA TGTGCCAGCAGCTTATGGACTAGCGGGAGTTTTTACAATGAGCAGTTCTTC. This sequence encodes CASSLWTSGSFYNEQFF.

This chain joins TRBV24-1 and TRBJ1-3; weak D call: TRBD1 (6 bases). V shed 4 bases and J shed 5 bases, with 14 bases lying between them. Germline values: CDR1 KGHDR, CDR2 SFDVKD. The CDR3 totals 15 residues. The CDR3 DNA reads as TGTGCCACCAGTGAACGAACAGGGTCGAGAAACACCATATATTTT. Its protein is CATSERTGSRNTIYF.

The chain couples TRBV5-1 to TRBJ1-2; 9 bases align to TRBD1. CDR3 length equals 13 residues. The J segment lost 6 bases and the V segment lost 4 bases, leaving 4 bases of the junction unmatched. From germline, CDR1 is SGHRS and CDR2 YFSETQ. Written as DNA, the CDR3 is TGCGCCAGCAGCCCAGGGGACAGGGATGGCTACACCTTC. This codes for CASSPGDRDGYTF.

This clone was observed once. The chain employs TRBV12-5 and TRBJ2-2; D possibly corresponds to TRBD2 (5 bases). The CDR3 has 15 residues. V lost 5 bases and J 6 bases, leaving 16 bases between the germline ends. The germline CDR1 and CDR2 sequences are LGHNT and FRNRAP. The CDR3 here is CASGITGSSAGELFF. The CDR3 nucleotides are TGTGCTAGTGGTATAACTGGGAGTTCGGCCGGGGAGCTGTTTTTT.

This clone was detected a few times. This chain links TRBV5-6 with TRBJ2-2; the D gene is possibly TRBD2 (5 bases). Germline CDR1 and CDR2: SGHDT and YYEEEE. Trimming shortened V by 5 bases and J by 4 bases, and 21 bases separated the two germline ends. The CDR3 length is 17 residues. CDR3 loop: CASSRTYGVPGTGELFF. The DNA for the CDR3 is TGTGCCAGCAGTAGGACTTACGGGGTTCCAGGCACCGGGGAGCTGTTTTTT.